One sample yielded the 7 T cell receptor beta chains listed below, sequenced in a study of T cells in localized non-small cell lung cancer. The data were produced by immunoSEQ multiplex PCR, yet TCRdb's version contains in-frame clones alone and is incomplete. Among approximately 3,000 clones listed, around 27% were seen once. Specimen: normal lung tissue next to the tumor, collected before any cancer treatment. The receptors originated from a woman aged 35-70 years with stage I lung adenocarcinoma.

This clone turned up a few times. The chain has TRBV30 and TRBJ2-3; D gene unclear. Germline assignment: CDR1 GTSNPN and CDR2 SVGIG (reference sequence). CDR3 length: 13 amino acids. V lost 0 bases to trimming and J lost 6 bases, with 10 bases between them. This chain's CDR3 is CAWSVFLGDTQYF. CDR3 in DNA: TGTGCCTGGAGTGTATTTTTGGGGGATACGCAGTATTTT.

This sequence joins TRBV5-1 and TRBJ2-6, with D perhaps TRBD1 (5 bases). V lost 1 base and J lost 0, with 17 bases in between. The CDR3 covers 19 residues. In germline, CDR1 is SGHRS, CDR2 YFSETQ. The CDR3 DNA reads TGCGCCAGCAGCTTGTTAGTCGGACAAACGCGCTCTGGGGCCAACGTCCTGACTTTC. Amino acids: CASSLLVGQTRSGANVLTF. Combining the CDR3 with reference TRBV5-1 and TRBJ2-6 gives the whole variable domain KAGVTQTPRYLIKTRGQQVTLSCSPISGHRSVSWYQQTPGQGLQFLFEYFSETQRNKGNFPGRFSGRQFSNSRSEMNVSTLELGDSALYLCASSLLVGQTRSGANVLTFGAGSRLTVL.

This rearrangement joins TRBV30 to TRBJ1-3; D gene unclear. The V and J ends lost 4 bases and 0 bases respectively, with 7 bases between them. Germline assignment: CDR1 GTSNPN and CDR2 SVGIG (reference sequence). CDR3 length: 13 amino acids. CDR3: CAWTGGSGNTIYF. CDR3 in DNA: TGTGCCTGGACGGGAGGCTCTGGAAACACCATATATTTT.

By share, this clone ranks as medium-sized (0.01 to 0.1%). The genes are TRBV19 and TRBJ2-1; D gene uncertain. Germline V lookup: CDR1 LNHDA, CDR2 SQIVND (reference sequence). V was shortened by 7 bases and J by 8 bases, with 21 bases between the two germline ends. This CDR3 region has 15 residues. Written as DNA, the CDR3 is TGTGCCAGTACCGTAGACTCAATTAGTACATATGAGCAGTTCTTC. Its protein is CASTVDSISTYEQFF.

The rearrangement joins TRBV5-1 to TRBJ1-4; 10 nucleotides align to TRBD1. The CDR3 sequence is 18 residues long. V lost 4 bases, J lost 7 bases, and 16 bases stayed unmatched. CDR1 SGHRS and CDR2 YFSETQ come from the germline V gene. CDR3 DNA sequence: TGCGCCAGCAGCGCCGTTCAATGGGGACAGGGGATGGGTGAAAAACTGTTTTTT. Amino acid sequence: CASSAVQWGQGMGEKLFF.

This clone was recorded a few times. The chain combines TRBV27 with TRBJ2-3, with 8 positions matching TRBD2. The CDR3 contains 14 residues. Germline loops: CDR1 MNHEY, CDR2 SMNVEV (reference sequence). Losses at the gene ends were 4 bases for V and 5 bases for J; bases not matched to a gene: 5. CDR3 DNA sequence: TGTGCCAGCAGTTCGTACGGGGGGGGAGATACGCAGTATTTT. Translated: CASSSYGGGDTQYF.

By its share, this clone is medium-sized. The chain links TRBV6-8 to TRBJ2-5, with 15 bases aligning to TRBD2. The V gene's germline CDR1 is MNHGY and CDR2 SAAAGT. The CDR3 covers 15 residues. Trimming removed 5 bases from V and 4 bases from J; junction bases left unmatched: 2. The CDR3 region has the DNA TGTGCCAGCAGTGGACTAGCGGGAGGGCCAGAGACCCAGTACTTC. Amino acid sequence: CASSGLAGGPETQYF.